Presented here are 12 T cell receptor beta chains from one specimen sequenced in a study of CD8 T cells in Susac syndrome. Reverse transcription of about 0.5 to 1 ug RNA was carried out with random hexamers. A single record per CDR3 protein comes from TCRdb applying MiXCR to the immunoSEQ multiplex PCR reads. The table records roughly 200,000 distinct CDR3 sequences, about 95% of them present only once. The material sequenced was CD4+ T cells from PBMCs. These receptors came from a human donor in good health.

The rearrangement links TRBV29-1 to TRBJ2-7; tentative D call: TRBD2 (6 bases). The CDR3 totals 16 residues. Trimming stripped 4 bases from V and 0 bases from J, with 19 bases between. CDR1 is SQVTM, CDR2 ANQGSEA, per germline. CDR3 amino acids: CSVGHPGSGSSYEQYF. CDR3 nucleotides: TGCAGCGTTGGTCACCCAGGTAGCGGCAGCTCCTACGAGCAGTACTTC.

This chain uses TRBV12-3 or TRBV12-4 with TRBJ1-2; D gene ambiguous. The CDR3 spans 16 residues. Trimming cost V 0 bases and J 4 bases, with 15 bases left between them. The CDR3 nucleotides are TGTGCCAGCAGTTTAGCACGGACCGAACTACTCTATGGCTACACCTTC. This codes for CASSLARTELLYGYTF.

V and J are TRBV7-2 and TRBJ2-3; D remains unclear. CDR3 size: 13 residues. Germline CDR1 is SGHTA and CDR2 is FQGNSA. V was clipped by 5 bases and J by 5 bases, with 11 bases between them. The CDR3 here is CASSPDPEDTQYF. The CDR3 nucleotides are TGTGCCAGCAGCCCCGACCCAGAAGATACGCAGTATTTT.

J is TRBJ1-2 and V is TRBV29-1; a weak D match, TRBD1 (6 bases). The germline V gene encodes CDR1 SQVTM and CDR2 ANQGSEA. Trimming removed 3 bases from V and 7 bases from J, with 21 bases in between. The CDR3 consists of 15 residues. The CDR3 DNA reads as TGCAGCGTTGACCCCCTCGCAGGGGCTTCCGTTGGCTACACCTTC. Protein: CSVDPLAGASVGYTF.

The chain carries TRBV24-1 and TRBJ2-1; 9 nucleotides line up with TRBD2. The CDR3 spans 15 residues. Germline loops: CDR1 KGHDR, CDR2 SFDVKD. V was clipped by 9 bases and J by 7 bases; unmatched bases: 12. The CDR3 DNA follows: TGTGCCACCGCGTCCCCTAGCGGGATCTCAAATGAGCAGTTCTTC. Translating it yields CATASPSGISNEQFF.

The rearrangement uses TRBV20-1 and TRBJ2-5, with 8 positions matching TRBD1. After removal of 6 bases from V and 9 bases from J, the junction contained 9 bases not matched to a gene. Germline CDR1 and CDR2: DFQATT and SNEGSKA (reference sequence). This CDR3 is built from 12 residues. The CDR3 nucleotides are TGCAGTGCCCCTGGACAGGGCGTGGCCCAGTACTTC. Encoded protein: CSAPGQGVAQYF.

The chain links TRBV29-1 to TRBJ2-2; no reliable D call. Germline CDR1 and CDR2: SQVTM and ANQGSEA. This CDR3 comprises 12 residues. V was shortened by 3 bases and J by 2 bases, with 4 bases between the two germline ends. The CDR3: CSVDVNTGELFF. The CDR3 DNA reads as TGCAGCGTTGATGTTAACACCGGGGAGCTGTTTTTT.

The chain employs TRBV29-1 and TRBJ2-5; D is uncertain. CDR1 and CDR2 from the germline V gene are SQVTM and ANQGSEA. The V and J ends lost 3 bases and 4 bases respectively, with 12 bases between them. The CDR3 totals 13 residues. The CDR3 coding sequence is TGCAGCGTTGAGCTAGAAACGGGAGAGACCCAGTACTTC. Its protein product is CSVELETGETQYF.

The chain is built from TRBV11-2 and TRBJ2-7, with 7 positions matching TRBD1. The V and J ends lost 5 bases and 5 bases, in that order; junction bases with no gene match: 6. Germline loops: CDR1 SGHAT, CDR2 FQNNGV. The CDR3 consists of 13 residues. This CDR3 is CASSTDRENEQYF. The CDR3 DNA follows: TGTGCCAGCAGCACCGACAGGGAAAACGAGCAGTACTTC.

The chain combines TRBV6-2 or TRBV6-3 with TRBJ2-7; D is unresolved. Germline V CDR1 and CDR2: MNHEY, SVGEGT. CDR3 length equals 12 residues. V dropped 0 bases and J dropped 9 bases, with 9 bases sitting between them. CDR3 region: CASSYSQGAQYF. The CDR3 DNA sequence: TGTGCCAGCAGTTACTCCCAAGGCGCGCAGTACTTC.

The genes are TRBV5-1 and TRBJ2-3, with TRBD1 identical over 8 bases. The germline CDR1 and CDR2 sequences are SGHRS and YFSETQ. V dropped 7 bases and J dropped 4; count of bases not matched to a gene: 11. The CDR3 extends over 15 amino acids. The CDR3 loop is CASGRGQGFADTQYF. In DNA, the CDR3 is TGCGCCAGCGGGCGAGGACAGGGTTTCGCAGATACGCAGTATTTT.

This chain connects TRBV25-1 to TRBJ2-5; perhaps TRBD1 as D (5 bases). Germline loops: CDR1 MGHDK, CDR2 SYGVNS. V was pared by 5 bases and J by 0 bases, with 13 bases between. This CDR3 comprises 15 residues. The CDR3 DNA reads as TGTGCCAGCAGTAGTGGGGCTACCCACCAAGAGACCCAGTACTTC. Residues: CASSSGATHQETQYF. The full variable domain, completed using reference TRBV25-1 and TRBJ2-5, is EADIYQTPRYLVIGTGKKITLECSQTMGHDKMYWYQQDPGMELHLIHYSYGVNSTEKGDLSSESTVSRIRTEHFPLTLESARPSHTSQYLCASSSGATHQETQYFGPGTRLLVL.